This TCR beta chain derives from a study of glioma-infiltrating T cells listed by TCRdb under 2016. With regard to the full study: Sequencing of TCR alpha- and beta-chain repertoires was performed on glioma tissue, on non-neoplastic brain tissue, and on matched peripheral blood mononuclear cells. To measure how far tissue and blood T-cell populations diverged, each tissue-infiltrating repertoire was compared against the peripheral blood repertoire of the same patient. Three low-grade glioma patients, roughly eight primary glioblastoma patients, and three non-glioma patients who contributed non-neoplastic brain tissue made up the paired cohort.

Comment on this clonotype: What this receptor recognizes is not known. Base qualities are not provided; no much larger clone lies one nucleotide away.

Here is what the overall study found, with its caveats: VJ-independent divergence between tissue and blood was lower than expected in non-neoplastic patients but higher than expected in all gliomas, particularly low-grade gliomas. Very few CDR3 sequences were shared between tissue and blood, attributed to high CDR3 diversity and limited sampling. Small numbers underpinned the group comparisons: eight glioblastoma patients, three low-grade glioma patients and three non-neoplastic patients.

The iRepertoire nested amplicon-rescue multiplex PCR (arm-PCR) platform was used to amplify TCR alpha and beta CDR3 regions from RNA. The input for one-step reverse transcription and amplification was roughly 85-400 ng of tissue mRNA or PBMC total RNA. Following bead purification, Illumina adapters were added by a secondary multiplex PCR, and libraries between 200 and 400 bp were gel-purified. The libraries contained internal 6-nucleotide barcodes that were used for demultiplexing. The libraries were sequenced on an Illumina MiSeq using 2x220 or 2x250 nucleotide paired-end reads. Processing in the source paper ran as follows. Paired reads were merged using FLASH 1.2.11 and aligned with BWA-MEM to the GRCh37 human genome, and TRA and TRB reads were then extracted. An IMGT-derived reference of cassette sequences and CDR3 motifs, with pseudogenes included, was used for V and J assignment. Three-frame translation of reads was performed, and productive CDR3s were defined as those with a C...FGXG motif and no stop codons. Unique combinations of V-J cassette pair and CDR3 amino acid sequence were defined as clonotypes. Hamming distance filtering was applied to reads, with thresholds set by the sequence error rate of each sample in mapped regions. TCRdb trimmed the raw reads at Q25, called clones with MiXCR and kept productive beta chains. CDR3 protein sequences are deduplicated, and each keeps its most common genes and DNA. The V and J calls reflect TCRdb's pipeline rather than the authors' work. Recorded for this sample are about 5,800 distinct CDR3 sequences; approximately 30% of them occurred a single time. Of the sample, 13% falls within the top ten clones.

As encoded in the germline V gene (reference sequence), CDR1 is LNHNV while CDR2 is YYDKDF. V was cut back by 10 bases and J by 1 base, leaving a gap of 17 bases between them. CDR3 length: 15 amino acids, cysteine to phenylalanine. Of the read, only the CDR3 DNA is kept; its 45 bases are in frame from base 1. The receptor was derived from a human donor with low-grade glioma or glioblastoma, undergoing nonglioma brain surgery, or in good health (not recorded which). Input material: glioma tissue, nonneoplastic brain tissue, or PBMCs (not recorded which). The chain was built from TRBV15 and TRBJ2-4, with a tentative D gene TRBD2 over 5 matching bases. The nucleotide sequence reads TGTGCCAGCAGAGATGAGGGAAGGGCCAAAAACATTCAGTACTTC. It encodes CASRDEGRAKNIQYF.